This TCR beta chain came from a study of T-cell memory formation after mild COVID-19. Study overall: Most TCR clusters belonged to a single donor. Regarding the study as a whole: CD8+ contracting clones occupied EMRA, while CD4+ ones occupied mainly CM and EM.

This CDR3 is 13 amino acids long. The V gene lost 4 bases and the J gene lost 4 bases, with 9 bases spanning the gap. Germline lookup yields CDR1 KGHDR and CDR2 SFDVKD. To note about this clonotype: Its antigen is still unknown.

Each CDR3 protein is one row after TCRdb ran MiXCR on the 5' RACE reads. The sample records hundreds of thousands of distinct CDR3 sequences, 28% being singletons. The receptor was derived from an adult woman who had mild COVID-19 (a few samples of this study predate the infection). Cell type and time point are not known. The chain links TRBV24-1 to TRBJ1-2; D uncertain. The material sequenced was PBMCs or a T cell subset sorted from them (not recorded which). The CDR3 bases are TGTGCCACCAGTGAGCGGACGGCCTATGGCTACACCTTC. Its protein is CATSERTAYGYTF.